A selection of T cell receptor beta chains follows, all from one sample in a study of Graves' ophthalmopathy and Graves' hyperthyroidism. From the multiplex PCR reads, TCRdb called clonotypes with MiXCR, one entry per CDR3 protein. The profile shows about 700,000 distinct CDR3 sequences, roughly two fifths of them singletons. Sequenced material: peripheral blood. The receptors come from an adult man with Graves' ophthalmopathy. Each CDR3 is given without its conserved first and last residue.

TRBV25-1	TRBJ1-2	ASSRQGPGDGYT
TRBV10-3	TRBJ1-1	AIGQGVGATEAF
TRBV7-2	TRBJ1-2	ASSSDRVGGYT
TRBV20-1	TRBJ1-2	SARPGTELYGYT
TRBV25-1	TRBJ1-1	ASTEPGGTAF
TRBV12-3/TRBV12-4	TRBJ1-5	ASSLKRQGHQPQH
TRBV25-1	TRBJ1-4	ASSDRPGTGFSEKLF
TRBV25-1	TRBJ1-2	ASRRTGGIGGYT
TRBV5-6	TRBJ1-4	ASSLLVKEKLF
TRBV2	TRBJ1-2	ASSPGTEVSYGYT
TRBV24-1	TRBJ1-5	ASSARSGDGPQH
TRBV10-3	TRBJ2-7	AISSPLPLAGEIRTYEQY
TRBV19	TRBJ2-7	YRAAEHEQY
TRBV11-2	TRBJ1-4	ASSPRQVNEKLF
TRBV5-6	TRBJ1-2	ASSSMDYGYT
TRBV29-1	TRBJ1-2	SVGSPLGRREGYT
TRBV29-1	TRBJ1-6	SAGDFYNSPLH
TRBV10-3	TRBJ2-6	AISEEAPSPSGANVLT
TRBV7-9	TRBJ2-7	ASTPTDVSYEQY
TRBV7-9	TRBJ1-2	ASSLTSGTAVGGYT
TRBV5-1	TRBJ1-2	ASSLGGTGQMYTNYGYT
TRBV2	TRBJ1-6	ASRGTGAGSPLH
TRBV12-3/TRBV12-4	TRBJ1-1	ASSLGARGLVNTEAF
TRBV29-1	TRBJ1-2	SLGAGDGGYT
TRBV7-9	TRBJ1-3	AGSVASTGRSSGNTIY
TRBV29-1	TRBJ2-6	SVAQGGNTGANVLT
TRBV9	.	ASSVRGYSNQPQH
TRBV20-1	TRBJ2-5	SASPCGKETQY
TRBV7-6	TRBJ2-2	ASTGGSVTGELF
TRBV7-8	TRBJ2-7	ASSKRTAYEQY
TRBV12-3/TRBV12-4	TRBJ1-4	ASSPWVGAGATNEKLF
TRBV25-1	TRBJ2-5	ASNRALRETQY
TRBV6-6	TRBJ1-5	ASSYGGYQPQH
TRBV29-1	TRBJ2-2	SVDPGTGGGELF
TRBV2	TRBJ2-2	ASSLGGFGELF
TRBV6-6	TRBJ2-7	ASKTGGSYEQY
TRBV4-2	TRBJ2-7	ASSQEQGILYEQY
TRBV20-1	TRBJ2-5	SATGGGTQETQY
TRBV5-1	TRBJ2-5	ASSYGDRGLGETQY
TRBV10-3	TRBJ2-7	AISDSGQSYEQY
TRBV10-3	TRBJ1-5	ATLPEVNQPQH